The 10 T cell receptor beta chains below all came from one sample that was sequenced in a study of sequential checkpoint blockade in melanoma. As to treatment: randomized to nivolumab then ipilimumab (arm A) or the reverse (arm B). Some clones are missing from TCRdb's copy, which holds only in-frame ones; the method was immunoSEQ multiplex PCR. The sample yields about 28,000 clones, around nine tenths seen once. The specimen comprised CD8+ T cells sorted from blood (inferred from file names), sampled from a patient given nivolumab and ipilimumab in sequence. The receptors were gathered from a human donor with melanoma.

The chain joins TRBV29-1 to TRBJ2-1; TRBD1 matches at 8 bases. CDR3 length: 16 amino acids. Germline V CDR1 and CDR2: SQVTM, ANQGSEA. The trim removed 1 base at V and 6 bases at J, leaving 11 bases unmatched. CDR3 sequence (DNA): TGCAGCGTTGAAGGAGGGTGGGACAGGCTAGGCAATGAGCAGTTCTTC. This translates into CSVEGGWDRLGNEQFF.

The chain has TRBV11-2 and TRBJ1-2; 7 bases line up with TRBD1. The CDR3 is 13 residues long. Germline assignment: CDR1 SGHAT and CDR2 FQNNGV. The trim removed 5 bases at V and 7 bases at J, leaving 7 bases unmatched. The CDR3 here is CASSPGTVAGYTF. The CDR3 DNA reads as TGTGCCAGCAGCCCCGGGACAGTTGCTGGCTACACCTTC.

This clone showed up just once. J is TRBJ2-1 and V is TRBV14; D may be TRBD2 (5 bases). Per germline, CDR1 SGHDN and CDR2 FVKESK. The CDR3 consists of 12 residues. Trimming took off 3 bases at V and 9 bases at J, with 9 bases between the two ends. The CDR3 is CASSHSVTEQFF. In DNA, the CDR3 is TGTGCCAGCAGCCATAGCGTGACTGAGCAGTTCTTC.

The chain has TRBV4-3 and TRBJ2-1, with a possible D match to TRBD2 (6 bases). This CDR3 region has 15 residues. Germline V gene sequence: CDR1 LGHNA, CDR2 YSLEER. V was cut by 0 bases and J by 6 bases, with 12 bases left in between. The CDR3 loop reads CASSQEAEGSNEQFF. The DNA for the CDR3 is TGCGCCAGCAGCCAAGAGGCGGAGGGTTCCAATGAGCAGTTCTTC.

This clone showed up just once. The J gene is TRBJ2-1, the V gene TRBV27; perhaps TRBD1 as D (6 bases). Germline values: CDR1 MNHEY, CDR2 SMNVEV (reference sequence). The length of the CDR3 is 13 residues. V was trimmed by 6 bases and J by 7 bases, leaving 13 bases between them. The CDR3: CASSDRWGNEQFF. The CDR3 nucleotides read TGTGCCAGCAGCGACAGGTGGGGGAATGAGCAGTTCTTC.

V is TRBV7-9 and J is TRBJ2-3, with D perhaps matching TRBD1 (5 bases). Between the trimmed V and J ends, which lost 5 bases and 2 bases, there was a span of 14 bases. The CDR3 contains 15 residues. CDR1 and CDR2 (germline): SEHNR, FQNEAQ (reference sequence). CDR3 nucleotide sequence: TGTGCCAGCAGCCAGATCGTGGGGCCCACAGATACGCAGTATTTT. This gives the protein CASSQIVGPTDTQYF.

The chain employs TRBV4-3 and TRBJ2-3; TRBD2 agrees at 8 bases. J gave up 3 bases and V 4 bases, and 12 bases lay outside the gene matches. CDR3 length equals 17 residues. Germline CDR1 is LGHNA and CDR2 is YSLEER. In nucleotides, the CDR3 is TGCGCCAGCAGCCCCCGCGGTCTCGGGAGGGTAACAGATACGCAGTATTTT. Translating it yields CASSPRGLGRVTDTQYF.

With respect to this clone: The sample has other DNA sequences that encode this CDR3 too. V gene TRBV6-5 combines with J gene TRBJ2-2; 10 nucleotides align to TRBD1. There are 15 residues in the CDR3. The J segment lost 6 bases and the V segment lost 2 bases, leaving 3 bases of the junction unmatched. Germline assignment: CDR1 MNHEY and CDR2 SVGAGI. In DNA form, the CDR3 reads TGTGCCAGCAGTTACATCGGACAGGGGGCCGGGGAGCTGTTTTTT. Amino acid sequence: CASSYIGQGAGELFF.

This clone was seen a single time. The gene calls are TRBV7-2 and TRBJ2-3, with 7 positions matching TRBD2. The germline CDR1 and CDR2 sequences are SGHTA and FQGNSA. The CDR3 is 14 amino acids. V was clipped by 3 bases and J by 6 bases; unmatched bases: 6. The CDR3 sequence is CASSLGGLGDTQYF. For the CDR3, the DNA is TGTGCCAGCAGCTTGGGAGGGCTAGGGGATACGCAGTATTTT. Based on the CDR3 plus reference TRBV7-2 and TRBJ2-3, the full variable domain is GAGVSQSPSNKVTEKGKDVELRCDPISGHTALYWYRQSLGQGLEFLIYFQGNSAPDKSGLPSDRFSAERTGGSVSTLTIQRTQQEDSAVYLCASSLGGLGDTQYFGPGTRLTVL.

This chain uses TRBV6-5 with TRBJ2-5, with 8 bases aligning to TRBD2. The CDR3 consists of 14 residues. The V gene end was trimmed by 5 bases and the J gene end by 1 base; junction bases not matched to a gene: 3. Looked up from germline, CDR1 is MNHEY and CDR2 is SVGAGI. CDR3 loop: CASSRTSSQETQYF. For the CDR3, the DNA is TGTGCCAGCAGTAGGACTAGCAGCCAAGAGACCCAGTACTTC.